The 30 T cell receptor beta chains listed next were all sequenced from one sample in a study of control samples from healthy donors and cancer patients. Sequencing used immunoSEQ multiplex PCR; TCRdb keeps in-frame clones, though not all of them. The table shows 350,000 to 450,000 clones, with about nine tenths occurring only once. Sample: PBMCs. The receptors shown here come from a middle-aged man with head and neck cancer.

V is TRBV7-2 and J is TRBJ2-7; 10 nucleotides align to TRBD1. Germline lookup yields CDR1 SGHTA and CDR2 FQGNSA. The trim removed 4 bases at V and 2 bases at J, leaving 5 bases unmatched. CDR3 length: 15 amino acids. The CDR3: CASSYMTGGPYEQYF. DNA of the CDR3: TGTGCCAGCAGCTATATGACAGGGGGCCCCTACGAGCAGTACTTC.

The rearrangement uses TRBV27 and TRBJ2-6; no reliable D call. The CDR3 is made up of 14 amino acids. V shed 2 bases and J shed 2 bases, with 4 bases lying between them. Germline CDR1 reads MNHEY; CDR2 reads SMNVEV (reference sequence). The DNA for the CDR3 is TGTGCCAGCAGTTTACTCGCTGGGGCCAACGTCCTGACTTTC. Protein product: CASSLLAGANVLTF.

With regard to this clone: At one of its ends the junction is not consistent with the germline gene, which may arise from a read error. The V call is TRBV7-6, the J call TRBJ1-5; 10 bases fit TRBD1. The CDR3 sequence is 14 residues long. Germline V gene data show CDR1 as SGHVS and CDR2 as FNYEAQ. For the CDR3, the DNA is TGTGCCAGCAGTTTAGGACAGGGGGGACAGCCCCAGCATTTT. It translates to CASSLGQGGQPQHF.

The CDR3 DNA reads as TGTGCCACCAGAGCGGGGGGGGGCTCCTACAATGAGCAGTTCTTC. This encodes CATRAGGGSYNEQFF. The gene calls are TRBV15 and TRBJ2-1; TRBD2 matches at 10 bases. Germline V gene data show CDR1 as LNHNV and CDR2 as YYDKDF (reference sequence). V shed 6 bases, J shed 0 bases, and the junction held 2 bases outside the gene matches. The length of the CDR3 is 15 residues.

A few counts support this clone. This chain joins TRBV11-3 and TRBJ2-7; D is ambiguous. V gave up 0 bases and J gave up 2 bases, with 5 bases separating them. The CDR3 contains 13 residues. Germline lookup yields CDR1 SGHNT and CDR2 YENEEA. The CDR3, as DNA: TGTGCCAGCAGCTTAGAAGGAACCTACGAGCAGTACTTC. This encodes CASSLEGTYEQYF.

This chain links TRBV7-9 with TRBJ2-2; 7 bases fit TRBD1. Germline CDR1 and CDR2: SEHNR and FQNEAQ (reference sequence). The CDR3 runs 16 residues. Trimming at V came to 5 bases and at J to 2 bases, leaving 8 bases not matched to a gene. The CDR3, as DNA: TGTGCCAGCAGCCCAGCAGACAGGGTAAACACCGGGGAGCTGTTTTTT. Translated: CASSPADRVNTGELFF.

The chain has TRBV5-8 and TRBJ2-7; a possible D gene is TRBD1 (6 bases). Trimming removed 0 bases at V and 4 bases at J, with 11 bases between. Germline V CDR1 and CDR2: SGHTS, YDEGEE. The CDR3 loop spans 14 amino acids. The CDR3 DNA follows: TGTGCCAGCAGCTTGGGGACAGATTTTTACGAGCAGTACTTC. This translates into CASSLGTDFYEQYF.

The V call is TRBV6-6, the J call TRBJ2-2; no clear D. This CDR3 region has 14 residues. Deletions cut 9 bases from V and 3 bases from J, with 14 bases between. CDR1 MNHNY and CDR2 SVGAGI come from the germline V gene (reference sequence). The CDR3: CASQVIGDTGELFF. The CDR3, as DNA: TGTGCCAGTCAAGTTATTGGTGACACCGGGGAGCTGTTTTTT.

This chain uses TRBV6-5 with TRBJ2-3, with 12 positions matching TRBD2. CDR1 is MNHEY and CDR2 is SVGAGI in the germline V gene. The CDR3 covers 15 residues. V lost 6 bases to trimming and J lost 5 bases; unmatched junction nucleotides: 6. The CDR3 bases are TGTGCCAGCAGCTTGACTAGCGGGAGAATAGATACGCAGTATTTT. Translating it yields CASSLTSGRIDTQYF.

This clone appeared once. V is TRBV7-2 and J is TRBJ1-2, with D maybe TRBD1 (5 bases). The CDR3 loop spans 15 amino acids. Germline V lookup: CDR1 SGHTA, CDR2 FQGNSA. Trimming took off 5 bases at V and 10 bases at J, with 23 bases between the two ends. The CDR3 DNA is TGTGCCAGCAGCGTAGACGAGATTTGGGGGGGAGACTACACCTTC. Translated, it gives CASSVDEIWGGDYTF.

The chain links TRBV11-2 to TRBJ2-3, with TRBD1 matching 7 bases. This CDR3 comprises 15 residues. V trimming: 5 bases; J trimming: 1 base; junction bases outside the gene matches: 6. Germline CDR1 is SGHAT and CDR2 is FQNNGV. The CDR3 nucleotides read TGTGCCAGCAGCCCAGACAGGGTCGGCACAGATACGCAGTATTTT. This gives the protein CASSPDRVGTDTQYF.

This chain joins TRBV7-9 and TRBJ2-2; TRBD1 matches 7 bases. The CDR3 covers 16 residues. Germline values: CDR1 SEHNR, CDR2 FQNEAQ (reference sequence). The ends lost 4 bases at V and 1 base at J; junction bases unmatched: 6. The CDR3 nucleotides are TGTGCCAGCAGCTCAACGGGACAGCGGAACACCGGGGAGCTGTTTTTT. Protein sequence: CASSSTGQRNTGELFF.

The rearrangement links TRBV7-3 to TRBJ2-2; D uncertain. The CDR3 length is 13 residues. From germline, CDR1 is SGHTA and CDR2 FQGTGA. Trimming shortened V by 4 bases and J by 7 bases, and 10 bases separated the two germline ends. The DNA for the CDR3 is TGTGCCAGCAGCTCCCCCCAGGTCGGGGAGCTGTTTTTT. Encoded protein: CASSSPQVGELFF.

The chain is built from TRBV2 and TRBJ1-2; D not resolved. Germline values: CDR1 SNHLY, CDR2 FYNNEI. The CDR3 covers 12 residues. The V and J ends lost 5 bases and 5 bases respectively, with 9 bases between them. CDR3 in DNA: TGTGCCAGCAGTTCCCGGTTATATGGCTACACCTTC. Protein sequence: CASSSRLYGYTF.

V is TRBV28 and J is TRBJ1-2; TRBD1 aligns across 9 bases. Germline loops: CDR1 MDHEN, CDR2 SYDVKM. V gave up 5 bases and J gave up 6 bases; unmatched junction bases: 19. The CDR3 loop spans 18 amino acids. For the CDR3, the DNA is TGTGCCAGCAGTCCCTGGGATGGTGGGGGACAGGGAAGGCATGGCTACACCTTC. Amino acids: CASSPWDGGGQGRHGYTF.

The chain is built from TRBV27 and TRBJ2-7; perhaps TRBD1 as D (6 bases). Trimming took 3 bases from V and 9 from J, leaving 21 bases between them. The CDR3 length is 15 residues. Germline lookup yields CDR1 MNHEY and CDR2 SMNVEV (reference sequence). In DNA, the CDR3 is TGTGCCAGCAGTTTCTCCCGGGACCCCCTCAGGGGGCAGTACTTC. This sequence encodes CASSFSRDPLRGQYF.

The V gene is TRBV7-3, the J gene TRBJ2-1; 9 bases align to TRBD2. V was clipped by 4 bases and J by 7 bases; unmatched bases: 8. This CDR3 region has 15 residues. Germline lookup yields CDR1 SGHTA and CDR2 FQGTGA. As DNA, the CDR3 is TGTGCCAGCAGCTCCTGGGTAGCGGGAGTTAATGAGCAGTTCTTC. Translation: CASSSWVAGVNEQFF.

The chain combines TRBV12-3 or TRBV12-4 with TRBJ2-3; possible D gene TRBD2, 5 bases. Trimming shortened V by 6 bases and J by 4 bases, and 8 bases separated the two germline ends. The CDR3 loop spans 12 amino acids. CDR3 coding DNA: TGTGCCAGCAGATTTAGCGCAGATACGCAGTATTTT. Translation: CASRFSADTQYF.

The chain employs TRBV6-5 and TRBJ1-5, with TRBD1 matching 7 bases. Germline V gene data show CDR1 as MNHEY and CDR2 as SVGAGI. The ends lost 6 bases at V and 0 bases at J; junction bases unmatched: 2. The length of the CDR3 is 14 residues. In DNA, the CDR3 is TGTGCCAGCAGGCGACAGGGTAGCAATCAGCCCCAGCATTTT. The encoded protein is CASRRQGSNQPQHF.

CDR3 sequence: CASSITVNTEAFF. Here the CDR3 DNA reads TGTGCCAGCAGCATTACAGTGAACACTGAAGCTTTCTTT. This chain uses TRBV27 with TRBJ1-1, with no clear D. Germline CDR1 reads MNHEY; CDR2 reads SMNVEV (reference sequence). This CDR3 region has 13 residues. V was trimmed by 6 bases and J by 0 bases, leaving 8 bases between them.

The CDR3 DNA is TGTGCCAGCAGTTTTAGAAGCTCTGGGGCCAACGTCCTGACTTTC. Translation gives CASSFRSSGANVLTF. V is TRBV28 and J is TRBJ2-6, with D unclear. The CDR3 consists of 15 residues. The V end lost 3 bases, the J end lost 0 bases, and 6 bases lay between the germline ends. The germline CDR1 and CDR2 sequences are MDHEN and SYDVKM.

The rearrangement uses TRBV5-1 and TRBJ2-1; TRBD2 aligns across 13 bases. The germline CDR1 and CDR2 sequences are SGHRS and YFSETQ. With 4 bases clipped from V and 8 bases from J, the junction kept 12 bases outside the gene matches. The CDR3 covers 17 residues. The CDR3 spells CASSPDGLAGVPHEQFF. The CDR3 bases are TGCGCCAGCAGCCCAGACGGACTAGCGGGAGTACCCCATGAGCAGTTCTTC.

The chain combines TRBV19 with TRBJ1-5; a possible D gene is TRBD1 (5 bases). Germline V CDR1 and CDR2: LNHDA, SQIVND (reference sequence). The CDR3 totals 16 residues. Trimming shortened V by 2 bases and J by 0 bases, and 11 bases separated the two germline ends. The CDR3 DNA is TGTGCCAGTAGTATATGGACATACGATAGCAATCAGCCCCAGCATTTT. Its translation: CASSIWTYDSNQPQHF.

The genes are TRBV20-1 and TRBJ2-5, with D possibly being TRBD2 (5 bases). Germline CDR1 and CDR2: DFQATT and SNEGSKA (reference sequence). The V end was cut by 3 bases, the J end by 7 bases, with 21 bases between. The CDR3 has 15 residues. Written as DNA, the CDR3 is TGCAGTGCTAGTCCGCCGGGGAGTCAGGTGGGGACCCAGTACTTC. This encodes CSASPPGSQVGTQYF.

In DNA form, the CDR3 reads TGTGCCAGCACCTACTATGGACAGTTCGAGCAGTACTTC. Translated: CASTYYGQFEQYF. This chain joins TRBV6-5 and TRBJ2-7, with D possibly matching TRBD1 (6 bases). V lost 7 bases, J lost 6 bases, and 16 bases lay in between. The CDR3 is 13 residues long. Germline V lookup: CDR1 MNHEY, CDR2 SVGAGI.

This rearrangement joins TRBV28 to TRBJ2-1, with D perhaps matching TRBD1 or TRBD2 (5 bases each). Deletions cut 6 bases from V and 4 bases from J, with 13 bases between. CDR3 length: 14 amino acids. The germline CDR1 and CDR2 sequences are MDHEN and SYDVKM. The CDR3 region is CASRPGTEYNEQFF. CDR3 sequence (DNA): TGTGCCAGCAGACCCGGGACGGAATACAATGAGCAGTTCTTC.

The gene calls are TRBV12-3 or TRBV12-4 and TRBJ2-5; D gene ambiguous. V was trimmed by 6 bases and J by 5 bases, leaving 13 bases between them. The CDR3 covers 13 residues. The CDR3, as DNA: TGTGCCAGCAGCATGGACCAGAGGGAGACCCAGTACTTC. This gives the protein CASSMDQRETQYF.

The J gene is TRBJ1-2, the V gene TRBV18; D might be TRBD1 (5 bases). The germline V gene has CDR1 KGHSH and CDR2 LQKENI. V was cut by 4 bases and J by 5 bases, with 14 bases left in between. CDR3 size: 14 residues. The CDR3 coding sequence is TGTGCCAGCTCACAGGGACCTCTTTGGTATGGCTACACCTTC. Translated: CASSQGPLWYGYTF.

The genes are TRBV7-2 and TRBJ1-5, with D unclear. In germline, CDR1 is SGHTA, CDR2 FQGNSA. V lost 0 bases, J lost 6 bases, and 15 bases lay in between. This CDR3 is 16 amino acids long. The CDR3 sequence: CASSLAGVTAAQPQHF. The CDR3, as DNA: TGTGCCAGCAGCTTAGCCGGGGTAACGGCTGCTCAGCCCCAGCATTTT.

The rearrangement links TRBV27 to TRBJ2-7; the D call may be TRBD1 or TRBD2 (5 bases each). The CDR3 spans 14 residues. Germline assignment: CDR1 MNHEY and CDR2 SMNVEV (reference sequence). V was clipped by 3 bases and J by 4 bases, with 13 bases between them. The CDR3 reads CASSLGPRGYEQYF. The CDR3 nucleotides are TGTGCCAGCAGTTTGGGCCCGAGGGGTTACGAGCAGTACTTC.